This T cell receptor beta chain is drawn from a study of T-cell reconstitution after alpha-beta-depleted transplantation in children. Notes on the study in general: In some patients, recipient T cells and intrathymic progenitors surviving conditioning explained high day-60 diversity. Most T-cell counts and diversity one year after the transplant came from T cells that were newly produced. There were reportedly several hundred expanded graft clones from which alpha-beta T cells came about two months after transplant.

This clonotype turned up a few times. What it recognizes is unknown. CDR1 is SGHRS and CDR2 is YFSETQ in the germline V gene. The CDR3 runs 14 residues. J lost 8 bases, V lost 5 bases, and 7 bases had no gene match. Preparation of the TCRbeta library used unique molecular identifiers. In TCRdb, the PCR reads were re-called with MiXCR into one record per CDR3 protein. The sample lists 350,000 to 500,000 distinct CDR3 sequences; around 46% were seen once. The sequencing used PBMCs, collected before TCRalphabeta/CD19-depleted stem cell transplant. The chain recombines TRBV5-1 with TRBJ2-3, with TRBD1 matching 11 bases. This receptor was obtained from a girl aged 2 to 10 with aplastic anemia, due to receive a stem cell transplant. The CDR3 sequence: CASRSGQGVATQYF. The CDR3 region has the DNA TGCGCCAGCAGATCGGGACAGGGGGTGGCTACGCAGTATTTT. The variable domain in full, with the rest retrieved from reference TRBV5-1 and TRBJ2-3, is KAGVTQTPRYLIKTRGQQVTLSCSPISGHRSVSWYQQTPGQGLQFLFEYFSETQRNKGNFPGRFSGRQFSNSRSEMNVSTLELGDSALYLCASRSGQGVATQYFGPGTRLTVL.